The source of this T cell receptor (beta chain) is a study of identical twins. TCRdb reprocessed the 5' RACE reads with MiXCR, giving one entry per CDR3 protein. The sample shows fewer than 800,000 distinct CDR3 sequences, about 7.6% of them seen only once. Many counts were recorded for this clonotype. The CDR3 has 15 residues. Per the germline V gene, CDR1 is SGHAT and CDR2 is FQNNGV. V shed 3 bases and J shed 10 bases, with 19 bases lying between them. Another study also made use of these data, one on yellow fever vaccine responses in identical twins.

Sequencing input: PBMCs. The receptor's source is a woman between 18 and 29 years old in good health. This chain uses TRBV11-2 with TRBJ2-1; D perhaps matches TRBD1 (5 bases). This CDR3 reads CASSFRGPPLREQFF. The DNA of the CDR3 is TGTGCCAGCAGCTTTAGGGGCCCCCCCCTCAGGGAGCAGTTCTTC.